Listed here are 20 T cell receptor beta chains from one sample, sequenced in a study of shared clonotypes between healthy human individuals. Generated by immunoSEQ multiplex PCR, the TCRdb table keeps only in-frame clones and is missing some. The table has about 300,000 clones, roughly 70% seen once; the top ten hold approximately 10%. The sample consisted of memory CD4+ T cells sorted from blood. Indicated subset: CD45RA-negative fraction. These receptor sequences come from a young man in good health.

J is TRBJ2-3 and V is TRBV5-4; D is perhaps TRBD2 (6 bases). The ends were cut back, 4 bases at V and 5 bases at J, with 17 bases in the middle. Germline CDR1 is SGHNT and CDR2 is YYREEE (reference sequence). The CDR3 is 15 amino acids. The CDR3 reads CASSLPGGMGDTQYF. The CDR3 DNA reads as TGTGCCAGCAGCCTGCCCGGGGGAATGGGAGATACGCAGTATTTT.

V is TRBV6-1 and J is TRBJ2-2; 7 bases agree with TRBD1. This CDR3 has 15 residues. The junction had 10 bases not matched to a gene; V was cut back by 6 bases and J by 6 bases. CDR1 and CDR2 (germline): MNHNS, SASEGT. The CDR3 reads CASRTRQGIAGELFF. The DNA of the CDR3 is TGTGCCAGCAGGACCAGACAGGGCATCGCCGGGGAGCTGTTTTTT.

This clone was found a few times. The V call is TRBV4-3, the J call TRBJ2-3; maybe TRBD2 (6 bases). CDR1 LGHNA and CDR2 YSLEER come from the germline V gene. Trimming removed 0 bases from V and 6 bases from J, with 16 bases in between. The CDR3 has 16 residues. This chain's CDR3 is CASSQEPQRVADTQYF. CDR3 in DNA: TGCGCCAGCAGCCAAGAACCCCAGCGGGTAGCGGATACGCAGTATTTT.

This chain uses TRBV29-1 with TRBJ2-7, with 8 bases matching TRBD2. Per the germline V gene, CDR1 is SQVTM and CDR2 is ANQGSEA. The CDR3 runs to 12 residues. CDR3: CSCAGGSYEQYF. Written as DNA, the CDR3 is TGCAGTTGCGCGGGAGGTAGCTACGAGCAGTACTTC.

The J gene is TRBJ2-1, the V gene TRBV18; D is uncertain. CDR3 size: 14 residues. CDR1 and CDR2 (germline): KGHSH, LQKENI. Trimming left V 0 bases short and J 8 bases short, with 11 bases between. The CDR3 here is CASSPPFRFDEQFF. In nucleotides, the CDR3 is TGTGCCAGCTCACCACCGTTTAGGTTTGATGAGCAGTTCTTC. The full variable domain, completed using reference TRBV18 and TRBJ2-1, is NAGVMQNPRHLVRRRGQEARLRCSPMKGHSHVYWYRQLPEEGLKFMVYLQKENIIDESGMPKERFSAEFPKEGPSILRIQQVVRGDSAAYFCASSPPFRFDEQFFGPGTRLTVL.

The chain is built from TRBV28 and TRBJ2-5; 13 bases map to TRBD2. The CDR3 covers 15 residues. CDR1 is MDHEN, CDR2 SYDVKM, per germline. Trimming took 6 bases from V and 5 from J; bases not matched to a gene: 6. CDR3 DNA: TGTGCCAGCAGGCCTTCACTAGCGGGAGGGGAGACCCAGTACTTC. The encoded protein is CASRPSLAGGETQYF.

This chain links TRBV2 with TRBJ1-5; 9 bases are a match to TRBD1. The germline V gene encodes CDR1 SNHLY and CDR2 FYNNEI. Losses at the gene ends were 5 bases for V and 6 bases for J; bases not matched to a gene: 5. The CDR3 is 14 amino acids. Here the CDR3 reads CASSMTGGVQPQHF. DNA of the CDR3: TGTGCCAGCAGTATGACAGGGGGAGTTCAGCCCCAGCATTTT.

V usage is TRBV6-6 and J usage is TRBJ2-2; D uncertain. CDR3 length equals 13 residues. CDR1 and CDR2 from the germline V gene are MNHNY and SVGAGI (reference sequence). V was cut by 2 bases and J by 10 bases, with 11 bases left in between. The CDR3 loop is CASSYGPKEELFF. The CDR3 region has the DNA TGTGCCAGCAGTTACGGCCCGAAAGAGGAGCTGTTTTTT.

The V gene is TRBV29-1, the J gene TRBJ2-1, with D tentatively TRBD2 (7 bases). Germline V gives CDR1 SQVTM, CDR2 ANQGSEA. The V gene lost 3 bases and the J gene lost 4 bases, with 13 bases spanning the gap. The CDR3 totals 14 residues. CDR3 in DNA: TGCAGCGTTGAGGGGGGGCCCTTTTACAATGAGCAGTTCTTC. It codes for CSVEGGPFYNEQFF.

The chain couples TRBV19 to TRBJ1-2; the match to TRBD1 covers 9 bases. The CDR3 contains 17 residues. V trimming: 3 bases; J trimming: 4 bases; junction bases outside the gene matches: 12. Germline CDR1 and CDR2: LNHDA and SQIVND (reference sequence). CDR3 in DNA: TGTGCCAGTAGTATGCATCGGACAGGGGACTCTTCCTATGGCTACACCTTC. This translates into CASSMHRTGDSSYGYTF.

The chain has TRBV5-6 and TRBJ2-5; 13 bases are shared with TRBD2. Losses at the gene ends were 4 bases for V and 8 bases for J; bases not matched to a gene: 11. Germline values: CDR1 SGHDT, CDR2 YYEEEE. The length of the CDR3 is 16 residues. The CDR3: CASSPKLGLAGRTQYF. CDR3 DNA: TGTGCCAGCAGCCCAAAACTGGGACTAGCGGGACGCACCCAGTACTTC.

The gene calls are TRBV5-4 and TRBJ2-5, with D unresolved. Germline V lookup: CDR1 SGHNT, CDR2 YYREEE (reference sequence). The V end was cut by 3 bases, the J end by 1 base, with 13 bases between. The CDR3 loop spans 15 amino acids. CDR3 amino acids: CASSYNPFGQETQYF. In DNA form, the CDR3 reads TGTGCCAGCAGCTACAATCCATTCGGCCAAGAGACCCAGTACTTC.

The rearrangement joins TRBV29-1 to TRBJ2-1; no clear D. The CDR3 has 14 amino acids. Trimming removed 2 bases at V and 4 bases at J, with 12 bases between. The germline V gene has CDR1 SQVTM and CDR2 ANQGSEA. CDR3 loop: CSVESQSYYNEQFF. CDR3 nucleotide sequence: TGCAGCGTTGAAAGCCAGAGTTATTACAATGAGCAGTTCTTC.

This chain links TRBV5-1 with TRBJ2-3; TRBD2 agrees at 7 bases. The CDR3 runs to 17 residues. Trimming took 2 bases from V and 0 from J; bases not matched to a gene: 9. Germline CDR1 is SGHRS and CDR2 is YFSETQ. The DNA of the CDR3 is TGCGCCAGCAGCTTCTCGCCACCTAGCGGTAGCACAGATACGCAGTATTTT. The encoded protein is CASSFSPPSGSTDTQYF.

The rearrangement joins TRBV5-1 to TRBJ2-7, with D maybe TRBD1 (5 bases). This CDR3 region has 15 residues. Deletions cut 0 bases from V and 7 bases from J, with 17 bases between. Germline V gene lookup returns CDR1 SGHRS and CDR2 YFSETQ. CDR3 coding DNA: TGCGCCAGCAGCTTGGCCCAGGGTTCCGTTGGTGAGCAGTACTTC. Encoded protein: CASSLAQGSVGEQYF.

As DNA, the CDR3 is TGTGCCCTCTCCGGGACAGCAATAACCTCTGGGGCCAACGTCCTGACTTTC. It translates to CALSGTAITSGANVLTF. The rearrangement joins TRBV10-3 to TRBJ2-6, with 7 bases matching TRBD1. Germline values: CDR1 ENHRY, CDR2 SYGVKD. This CDR3 spans 17 amino acids. J lost 0 bases, V lost 11 bases, and 13 bases had no gene match.

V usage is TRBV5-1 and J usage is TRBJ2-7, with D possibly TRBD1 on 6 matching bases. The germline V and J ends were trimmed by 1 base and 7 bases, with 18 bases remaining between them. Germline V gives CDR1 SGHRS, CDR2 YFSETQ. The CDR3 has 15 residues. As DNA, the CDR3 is TGCGCCAGCAGCTTGAGTTCGGGACAAGGACGGGAGCAGTACTTC. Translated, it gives CASSLSSGQGREQYF.

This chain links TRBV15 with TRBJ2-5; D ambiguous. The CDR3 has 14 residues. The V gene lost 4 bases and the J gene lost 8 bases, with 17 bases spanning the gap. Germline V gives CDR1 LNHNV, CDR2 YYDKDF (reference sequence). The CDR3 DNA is TGTGCCACCAGCACCATCCGGGCCATGGCTACCCAGTACTTC. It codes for CATSTIRAMATQYF.

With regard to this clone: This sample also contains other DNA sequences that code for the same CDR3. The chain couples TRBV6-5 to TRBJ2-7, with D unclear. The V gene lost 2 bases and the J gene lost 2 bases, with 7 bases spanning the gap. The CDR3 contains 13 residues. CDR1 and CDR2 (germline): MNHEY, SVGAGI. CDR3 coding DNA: TGTGCCAGCAGTTACGGGCCAGCCTACGAGCAGTACTTC. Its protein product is CASSYGPAYEQYF.

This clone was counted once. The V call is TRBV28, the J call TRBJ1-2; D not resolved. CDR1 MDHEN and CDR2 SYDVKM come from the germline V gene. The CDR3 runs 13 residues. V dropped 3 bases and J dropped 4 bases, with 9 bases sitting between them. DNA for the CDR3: TGTGCCAGCAGTTTGGTGGAGGGCTATGGCTACACCTTC. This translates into CASSLVEGYGYTF.